The 21 T cell receptor beta chains given below trace back to one sample, sequenced in a study of patients and donors after allogeneic stem cell transplantation. MiXCR was run by TCRdb on the RT-PCR reads, yielding one entry per CDR3 protein. The table has about 960,000 distinct CDR3 sequences, about a sixth seen once. Sequencing used blood, either unsorted or a sorted T cell fraction (not recorded which). These receptors were obtained from a human donor who was either an allogeneic HSCT recipient or a stem cell or donor lymphocyte infusion donor (not recorded which). It is not recorded whose cells these are; they may come from a transplant donor.

The chain has TRBV4-1 and TRBJ2-5; 8 nucleotides agree with TRBD1. The J segment lost 5 bases and the V segment lost 3 bases, leaving 8 bases of the junction unmatched. CDR3 length equals 15 residues. Germline CDR1 is MGHRA and CDR2 is YSYEKL. In DNA, the CDR3 is TGCGCCAGCAGCCACTTGACAGGGGATCGGGAGACCCAGTACTTC. Amino acid sequence: CASSHLTGDRETQYF.

This chain joins TRBV20-1 and TRBJ2-2, with TRBD1 identical over 7 bases. J was trimmed by 7 bases and V by 1 base; bases with no gene match: 3. Germline V lookup: CDR1 DFQATT, CDR2 SNEGSKA (reference sequence). CDR3 length: 13 amino acids. This CDR3 reads CSARVQGVGELFF. Written as DNA, the CDR3 is TGCAGTGCTAGAGTCCAGGGGGTCGGGGAGCTGTTTTTT.

This clonotype was found a few times. The chain combines TRBV4-1 with TRBJ2-7; 14 nucleotides line up with TRBD2. CDR3 size: 17 residues. CDR1 is MGHRA and CDR2 is YSYEKL in the germline V gene. V gave up 5 bases and J gave up 6 bases; unmatched junction bases: 12. The CDR3 loop reads CASSLNHPGLAGVEQYF. The CDR3 DNA sequence: TGCGCCAGCAGCTTGAATCACCCGGGACTAGCGGGGGTCGAGCAGTACTTC.

This clonotype was detected ten times or more. This sequence joins TRBV12-3 or TRBV12-4 and TRBJ2-7; 9 positions match TRBD1. V trimming: 4 bases; J trimming: 7 bases; junction bases outside the gene matches: 8. The CDR3 loop spans 14 amino acids. The CDR3 here is CASSSRDRAGEQYF. The CDR3 DNA reads TGTGCCAGCAGTTCCCGGGACAGGGCAGGGGAGCAGTACTTC.

The rearrangement uses TRBV6-5 and TRBJ2-1, with TRBD2 identical over 13 bases. The CDR3 consists of 15 residues. Germline V CDR1 and CDR2: MNHEY, SVGAGI. With V trimmed by 2 bases and J by 9 bases, 4 bases remained unmatched. The CDR3 DNA reads TGTGCCAGCAGTTACGGGACTAGCGGGGACGGTGAGCAGTTCTTC. Its translation is CASSYGTSGDGEQFF.

The chain employs TRBV7-6 and TRBJ2-2; 8 bases line up with TRBD1. The CDR3 runs 17 residues. V was pared by 1 base and J by 5 bases, with 9 bases of the junction left unmatched. Germline V CDR1 and CDR2: SGHVS, FNYEAQ. CDR3 in amino acids: CASSLVRGQGRTGELFF. The CDR3, as DNA: TGTGCCAGCAGCTTAGTTCGAGGACAGGGACGGACCGGGGAGCTGTTTTTT.

The chain joins TRBV30 to TRBJ2-5; D call uncertain. Trimming stripped 7 bases from V and 4 bases from J, with 19 bases between. The CDR3 runs 14 residues. Germline loops: CDR1 GTSNPN, CDR2 SVGIG (reference sequence). This CDR3 is CAYGPAIIGETQYF. The CDR3 nucleotides are TGTGCCTACGGCCCAGCCATAATTGGAGAGACCCAGTACTTC.

This clonotype was detected many times. One junction end does not reproduce the germline sequence, and a read error may be involved. This chain connects TRBV7-7 to TRBJ2-7; TRBD1 matches 8 bases. Germline V gene sequence: CDR1 SSHAT, CDR2 FNYEAQ (reference sequence). CDR3 length equals 15 residues. CDR3 sequence reads: CASSLGQGAAYEQYF. In DNA form, the CDR3 reads TGTGCTAGCAGCTTAGGTCAGGGGGCTGCCTACGAGCAGTACTTC.

V gene TRBV5-1 combines with J gene TRBJ2-7; 7 bases are shared with TRBD2. CDR3 length: 15 amino acids. Germline values: CDR1 SGHRS, CDR2 YFSETQ. The J segment lost 4 bases and the V segment lost 4 bases, leaving 11 bases of the junction unmatched. The CDR3 nucleotides are TGCGCCAGCAGCCGCGGACGGGAGGAACGGTACGAGCAGTACTTC. Protein product: CASSRGREERYEQYF.

This clonotype was seen at least ten times. This chain connects TRBV12-3 or TRBV12-4 to TRBJ2-5, with a weak D call TRBD2 (5 bases). Trimming removed 5 bases at V and 1 base at J, with 17 bases between. The CDR3 is made up of 16 amino acids. The DNA of the CDR3 is TGTGCCAGCAGTCGACCGGGAAAGAGGATCCAAGAGACCCAGTACTTC. Protein sequence: CASSRPGKRIQETQYF.

This clonotype was counted at least ten times. The gene calls are TRBV12-3 or TRBV12-4 and TRBJ1-5; possible D gene TRBD1, 6 bases. With 2 bases removed from V and 1 base from J, the gap between germline ends came to 12 bases. CDR3 length: 16 amino acids. Here the CDR3 reads CASSLIGGLSNQPQHF. CDR3 coding DNA: TGTGCCAGCAGTTTAATTGGGGGGCTAAGCAATCAGCCCCAGCATTTT.

The table lists this clonotype with a few counts. At one end, the junction sequence differs from germline, possibly due to a read error. This chain connects TRBV6-1 to TRBJ1-3; D ambiguous. The CDR3 consists of 13 residues. Germline CDR1 MNHNS, CDR2 SASEGT. DNA for the CDR3: TGTGCCAGCAGAAATCCGTCTGAAAACACCATATATTTT. Protein product: CASRNPSENTIYF.

This clonotype was counted a few times. The CDR3 coding sequence is TGTGCCAGCAGTGATCCCCAGGATAGCAATCAGCCCCAGCATTTT. Protein product: CASSDPQDSNQPQHF. The chain joins TRBV6-4 to TRBJ1-5; D ambiguous. This CDR3 contains 15 residues. The germline V gene encodes CDR1 MRHNA and CDR2 SNTAGT. The V end lost 3 bases, the J end lost 0 bases, and 9 bases lay between the germline ends.

This sequence joins TRBV12-3 or TRBV12-4 and TRBJ1-3; weak D call: TRBD1 (5 bases). This CDR3 is 11 amino acids long. With 6 bases removed from V and 8 bases from J, the gap between germline ends came to 8 bases. Written as DNA, the CDR3 is TGTGCCAGCAGAGGGGCCTACACCATATATTTT. Encoded protein: CASRGAYTIYF.

The chain uses TRBV9 and TRBJ2-7, with D possibly matching TRBD2 (5 bases). The CDR3 consists of 16 residues. V lost 0 bases and J lost 3, with 16 bases in between. Germline V gene data show CDR1 as SGDLS and CDR2 as YYNGEE. The CDR3 nucleotides read TGTGCCAGCAGCGTAGCTGCTTGGACTGGAATCTACGAGCAGTACTTC. Protein product: CASSVAAWTGIYEQYF. The variable domain in full, with the rest retrieved from reference TRBV9 and TRBJ2-7, is DSGVTQTPKHLITATGQRVTLRCSPRSGDLSVYWYQQSLDQGLQFLIQYYNGEERAKGNILERFSAQQFPDLHSELNLSSLELGDSALYFCASSVAAWTGIYEQYFGPGTRLTVT.

This clonotype was counted between two and nine times. This sequence joins TRBV12-3 or TRBV12-4 and TRBJ1-5, with unresolved D. Trimming stripped 6 bases from V and 10 bases from J, with 13 bases between. The CDR3 spans 12 residues. The CDR3 is CASSSLAEPQHF. Here the CDR3 DNA reads TGTGCCAGCAGCAGTCTTGCGGAACCCCAGCATTTT.

This clonotype was detected only a few times. The chain recombines TRBV7-2 with TRBJ2-7, with TRBD1 matching over 8 bases. Unmatched junction bases numbered 8, after V lost 6 bases and J lost 4 bases. This CDR3 has 14 residues. Germline-derived CDR1 and CDR2 are SGHTA and FQGNSA. CDR3 sequence: CASRLDRVLYEQYF. DNA of the CDR3: TGTGCCAGCAGATTGGACAGGGTATTATACGAGCAGTACTTC. Supplemented by reference TRBV7-2 and TRBJ2-7, the full variable domain reads GAGVSQSPSNKVTEKGKDVELRCDPISGHTALYWYRQSLGQGLEFLIYFQGNSAPDKSGLPSDRFSAERTGGSVSTLTIQRTQQEDSAVYLCASRLDRVLYEQYFGPGTRLTVT.

In this sample, this clonotype turned up a few times. The chain uses TRBV29-1 and TRBJ2-7; 8 bases align to TRBD1. J lost 2 bases, V lost 7 bases, and 7 bases had no gene match. The germline V gene has CDR1 SQVTM and CDR2 ANQGSEA. The CDR3 is 13 residues long. The CDR3 DNA is TGCAGCGCCAAGACAGGGGAAGCCTACGAGCAGTACTTC. It yields the protein CSAKTGEAYEQYF.

J is TRBJ2-1 and V is TRBV11-3, with 10 bases that match TRBD2. The CDR3 is 16 residues long. The germline CDR1 and CDR2 sequences are SGHNT and YENEEA. The J segment lost 9 bases and the V segment lost 0 bases, leaving 8 bases of the junction unmatched. The DNA for the CDR3 is TGTGCCAGCAGCTTAGATCCTCTAGCGGGAGATGCTGAGCAGTTCTTC. Its translation: CASSLDPLAGDAEQFF. Variable domain in full (rest from reference TRBV11-3 and TRBJ2-1): EAGVVQSPRYKIIEKKQPVAFWCNPISGHNTLYWYLQNLGQGPELLIRYENEEAVDDSQLPKDRFSAERLKGVDSTLKIQPAELGDSAVYLCASSLDPLAGDAEQFFGPGTRLTVL.

This clonotype has a handful of counts. The chain combines TRBV12-3 or TRBV12-4 with TRBJ1-1; D is perhaps TRBD1 (5 bases). Trimming cost V 5 bases and J 12 bases, with 16 bases left between them. The CDR3 runs 12 residues. CDR3 region: CASSGGRTATFF. The CDR3 DNA sequence: TGTGCCAGCAGTGGGGGGAGGACGGCGACTTTCTTT.

This clonotype was picked up a small number of times. The chain links TRBV12-3 or TRBV12-4 to TRBJ1-6; 8 nucleotides match TRBD1. V lost 3 bases, J lost 11 bases, and 6 bases stayed unmatched. The CDR3 has 14 residues. The DNA for the CDR3 is TGTGCCAGCAGTTTGAACGACAGGGGACCACCCCTCCACTTT. Translation: CASSLNDRGPPLHF.